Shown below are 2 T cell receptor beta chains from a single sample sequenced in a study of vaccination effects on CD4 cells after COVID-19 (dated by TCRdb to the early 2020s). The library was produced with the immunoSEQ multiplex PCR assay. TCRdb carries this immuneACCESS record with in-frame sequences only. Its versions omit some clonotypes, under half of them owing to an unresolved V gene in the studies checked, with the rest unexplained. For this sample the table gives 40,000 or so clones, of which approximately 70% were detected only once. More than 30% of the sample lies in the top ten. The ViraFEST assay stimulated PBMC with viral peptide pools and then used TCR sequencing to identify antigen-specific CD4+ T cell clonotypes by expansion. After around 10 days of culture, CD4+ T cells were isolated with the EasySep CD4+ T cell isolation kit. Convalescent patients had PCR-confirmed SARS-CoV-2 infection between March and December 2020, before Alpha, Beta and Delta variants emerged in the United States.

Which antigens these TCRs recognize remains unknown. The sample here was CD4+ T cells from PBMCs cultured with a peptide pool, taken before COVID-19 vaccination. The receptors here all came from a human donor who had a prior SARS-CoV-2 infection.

CDR3: CASSPVGLAGVPQYF. CDR3 nucleotide sequence: TGTGCCAGCAGCCCAGTTGGACTAGCGGGAGTTCCGCAGTATTTT. The rearrangement joins TRBV6-2 or TRBV6-3 to TRBJ2-3; 13 bases are shared with TRBD2. The CDR3 is 15 residues long. J lost 10 bases, V lost 6 bases, and 10 bases had no gene match. CDR1 and CDR2 from the germline V gene are MNHEY and SVGEGT.

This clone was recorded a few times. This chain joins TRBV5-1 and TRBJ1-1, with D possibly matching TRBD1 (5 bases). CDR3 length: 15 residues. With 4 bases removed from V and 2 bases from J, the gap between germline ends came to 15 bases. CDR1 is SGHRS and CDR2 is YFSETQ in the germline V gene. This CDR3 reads CASSLIPGPNTEAFF. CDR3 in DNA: TGCGCCAGCAGCCTCATACCGGGACCCAACACTGAAGCTTTCTTT.